The source of this T cell receptor beta chain is a study of graft-versus-host responses after intestinal transplantation. Turning to the study itself: Each recipient received a multivisceral, liver-intestinal, or isolated intestinal graft. Anti-thymocyte globulin served as induction for all recipients, who then took tacrolimus and steroids for about three years. Overall study findings and caveats: Peak GvH clone levels in circulation were associated with early post-transplant HvG declines.

Clones were read by immunoSEQ multiplex PCR, and TCRdb kept only the in-frame ones, dropping some. The repertoire holds around 120,000 clones, approximately 90% seen once, with roughly 0.17% in the top ten. Germline V lookup: CDR1 MNHNS, CDR2 SASEGT. The trim removed 6 bases at V and 0 bases at J, leaving 3 bases unmatched. The CDR3 spans 14 residues. Note on this clone: Antigen specificity is unknown.

The clonotype was recovered from a human donor who received an intestinal transplant. The V call is TRBV6-1, the J call TRBJ1-2, with 8 bases lining up with TRBD1. The sample in question was unstimulated CD4+ T cells sorted from spleen or lymph node cells, obtained before intestinal transplant. The CDR3 spells CASRGQVPNYGYTF. The DNA for the CDR3 is TGTGCCAGCAGGGGACAGGTTCCTAACTATGGCTACACCTTC.